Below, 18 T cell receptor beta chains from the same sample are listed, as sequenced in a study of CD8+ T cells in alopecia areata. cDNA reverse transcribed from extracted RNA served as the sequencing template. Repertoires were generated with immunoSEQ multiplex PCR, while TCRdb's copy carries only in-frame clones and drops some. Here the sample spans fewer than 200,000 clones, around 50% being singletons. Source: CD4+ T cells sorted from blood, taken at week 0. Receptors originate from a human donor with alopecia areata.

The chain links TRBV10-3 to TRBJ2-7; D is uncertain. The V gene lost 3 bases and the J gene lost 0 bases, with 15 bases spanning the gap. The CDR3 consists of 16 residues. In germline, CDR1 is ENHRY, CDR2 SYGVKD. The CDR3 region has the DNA TGTGCCATCAGTGAAGTCTCTGGCGGAAGCTCCTACGAGCAGTACTTC. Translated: CAISEVSGGSSYEQYF.

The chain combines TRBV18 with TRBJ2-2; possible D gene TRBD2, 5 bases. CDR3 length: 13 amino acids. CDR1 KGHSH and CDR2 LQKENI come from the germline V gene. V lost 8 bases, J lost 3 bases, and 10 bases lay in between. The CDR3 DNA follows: TGTGCCAGCGTTCGGGGAGACACCGGGGAGCTGTTTTTT. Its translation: CASVRGDTGELFF.

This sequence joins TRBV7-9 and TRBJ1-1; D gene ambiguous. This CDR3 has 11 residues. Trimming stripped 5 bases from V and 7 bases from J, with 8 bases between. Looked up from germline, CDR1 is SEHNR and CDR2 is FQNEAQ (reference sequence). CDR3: CASSRTREAFF. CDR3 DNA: TGTGCCAGCAGCCGGACCCGTGAAGCTTTCTTT.

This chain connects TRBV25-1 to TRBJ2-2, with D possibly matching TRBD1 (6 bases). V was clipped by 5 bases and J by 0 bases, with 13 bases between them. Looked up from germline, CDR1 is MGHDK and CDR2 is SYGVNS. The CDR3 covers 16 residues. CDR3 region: CASSRPGQTNTGELFF. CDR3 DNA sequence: TGTGCCAGCAGTCGCCCCGGACAGACGAACACCGGGGAGCTGTTTTTT.

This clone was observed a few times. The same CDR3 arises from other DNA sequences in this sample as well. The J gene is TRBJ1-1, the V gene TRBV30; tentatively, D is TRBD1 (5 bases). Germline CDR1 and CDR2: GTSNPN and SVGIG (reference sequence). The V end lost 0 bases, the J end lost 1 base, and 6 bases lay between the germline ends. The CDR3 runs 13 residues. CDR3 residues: CAWSVQGNTEAFF. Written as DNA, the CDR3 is TGTGCCTGGAGTGTTCAGGGGAACACTGAAGCTTTCTTT.

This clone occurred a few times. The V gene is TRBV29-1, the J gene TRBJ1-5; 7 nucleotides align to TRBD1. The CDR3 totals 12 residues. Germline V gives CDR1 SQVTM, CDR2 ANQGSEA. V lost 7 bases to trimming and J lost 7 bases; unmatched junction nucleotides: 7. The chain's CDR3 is CSAGGENQPQHF. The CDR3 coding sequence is TGCAGCGCAGGGGGGGAGAACCAGCCCCAGCATTTT. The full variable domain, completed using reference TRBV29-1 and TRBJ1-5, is SAVISQKPSRDICQRGTSLTIQCQVDSQVTMMFWYRQQPGQSLTLIATANQGSEATYESGFVIDKFPISRPNLTFSTLTVSNMSPEDSSIYLCSAGGENQPQHFGDGTRLSIL.

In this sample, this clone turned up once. The CDR3 sequence: CASSQDWTGGIYGYTF. CDR3 nucleotides: TGTGCCAGCAGCCAAGATTGGACAGGGGGCATCTATGGCTACACCTTC. The V gene is TRBV4-2, the J gene TRBJ1-2; 11 bases map to TRBD1. J lost 4 bases, V lost 0 bases, and 4 bases had no gene match. The germline V gene encodes CDR1 LGHNA and CDR2 YNFKEQ. The CDR3 has 16 amino acids.

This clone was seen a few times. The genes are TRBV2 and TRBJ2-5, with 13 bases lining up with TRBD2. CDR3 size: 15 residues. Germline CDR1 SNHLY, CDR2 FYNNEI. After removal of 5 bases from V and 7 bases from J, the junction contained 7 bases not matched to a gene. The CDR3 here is CASSFGLAGDGTQYF. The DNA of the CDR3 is TGTGCCAGCAGTTTCGGACTAGCGGGGGACGGGACCCAGTACTTC.

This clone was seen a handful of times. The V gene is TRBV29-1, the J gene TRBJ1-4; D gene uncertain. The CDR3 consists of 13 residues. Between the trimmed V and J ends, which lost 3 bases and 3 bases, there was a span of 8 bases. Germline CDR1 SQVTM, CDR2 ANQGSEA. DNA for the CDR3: TGCAGCGTTGAGCCAGGCGCTAATGAAAAACTGTTTTTT. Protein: CSVEPGANEKLFF.

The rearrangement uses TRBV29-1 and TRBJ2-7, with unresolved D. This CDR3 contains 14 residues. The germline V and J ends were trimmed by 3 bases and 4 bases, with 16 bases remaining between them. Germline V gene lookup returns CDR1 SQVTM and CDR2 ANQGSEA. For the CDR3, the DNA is TGCAGCGTTGAGGGGAATCAAGGGTCTTACGAGCAGTACTTC. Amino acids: CSVEGNQGSYEQYF.

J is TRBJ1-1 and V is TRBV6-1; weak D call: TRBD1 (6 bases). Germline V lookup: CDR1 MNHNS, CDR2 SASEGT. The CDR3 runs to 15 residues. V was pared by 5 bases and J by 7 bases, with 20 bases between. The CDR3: CASSRDIPSRGEAFF. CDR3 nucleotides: TGTGCCAGCAGTCGGGACATTCCATCAAGGGGTGAAGCTTTCTTT.

CDR3 sequence (DNA): TGTGCCAGCAGAGCAGGGGACTATAATTCACCCCTCCACTTT. Amino acids: CASRAGDYNSPLHF. The rearrangement uses TRBV9 and TRBJ1-6, with D perhaps TRBD1 (6 bases). V dropped 5 bases and J dropped 3 bases, with 9 bases sitting between them. CDR1 SGDLS and CDR2 YYNGEE come from the germline V gene. The CDR3 runs to 14 residues.

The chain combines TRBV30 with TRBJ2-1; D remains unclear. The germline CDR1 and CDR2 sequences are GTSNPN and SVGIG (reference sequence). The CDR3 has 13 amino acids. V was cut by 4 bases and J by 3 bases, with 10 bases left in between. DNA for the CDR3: TGTGCCTGGACCTGGGATAACTACAATGAGCAGTTCTTC. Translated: CAWTWDNYNEQFF.

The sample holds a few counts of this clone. In DNA, the CDR3 is TGCGCCAGCAGTCAAGGGAGGGTTACCTACGAGCAGTACTTC. Translation: CASSQGRVTYEQYF. V gene TRBV23-1 combines with J gene TRBJ2-7, with 7 bases identical to TRBD2. TRBV23-1 is marked as an open reading frame, function uncertain. The CDR3 loop spans 14 amino acids. V shed 2 bases and J 2 bases; nucleotides not matched to a gene: 3.

The chain's CDR3 is CALEFGQPQHF. The CDR3 DNA reads TGTGCCTTAGAATTCGGACAGCCCCAGCATTTT. The gene calls are TRBV30 and TRBJ1-5; D uncertain. Germline V CDR1 and CDR2: GTSNPN, SVGIG (reference sequence). The CDR3 runs to 11 residues. With 7 bases removed from V and 7 bases from J, the gap between germline ends came to 11 bases.

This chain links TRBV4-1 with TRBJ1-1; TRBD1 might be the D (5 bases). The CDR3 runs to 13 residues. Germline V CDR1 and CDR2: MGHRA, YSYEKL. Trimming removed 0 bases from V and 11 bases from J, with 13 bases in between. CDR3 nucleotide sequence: TGCGCCAGCAGCCAAGATTGGGACGGTCGGGCTTTCTTT. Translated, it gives CASSQDWDGRAFF.

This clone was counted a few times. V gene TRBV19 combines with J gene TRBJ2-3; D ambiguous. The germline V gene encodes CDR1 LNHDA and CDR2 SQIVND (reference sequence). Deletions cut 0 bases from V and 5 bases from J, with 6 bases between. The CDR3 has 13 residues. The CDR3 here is CASSIDGEDTQYF. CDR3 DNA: TGTGCCAGTAGTATAGATGGCGAAGATACGCAGTATTTT.

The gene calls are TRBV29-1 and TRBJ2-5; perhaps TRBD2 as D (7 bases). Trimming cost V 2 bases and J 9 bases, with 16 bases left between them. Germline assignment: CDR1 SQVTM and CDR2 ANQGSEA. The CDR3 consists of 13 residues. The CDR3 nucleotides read TGCAGCGTTGAACCCCGGGGGGCTACGGCCCAGTACTTC. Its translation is CSVEPRGATAQYF.